This T cell receptor (beta chain) was profiled in a study of chemoradiotherapy in HPV16-positive cancers. General study points: During treatment, candidate HPV-specific clones and E7-related motifs expanded in tumor.

In regard to this clone: As yet, its antigen is unknown.

The CDR3 runs to 16 residues. Germline lookup yields CDR1 SEHNR and CDR2 FQNEAQ (reference sequence). With 2 bases removed from V and 6 bases from J, the gap between germline ends came to 14 bases. TCRdb's table, derived via immunoSEQ multiplex PCR, lists solely in-frame clones and lacks some. The table shows about 24,000 clones, with roughly 87% occurring only once. The rearrangement links TRBV7-9 to TRBJ1-6, with a weak D call TRBD1 (5 bases). Sequencing used blood, obtained from a patient who underwent chemoradiotherapy. This TCR was sampled from a human donor with HPV-associated anogenital cancer. The CDR3 DNA follows: TGTGCCAGCAGCTTACCGGCGGGGGGGGGTAATTCACCCCTCCACTTT. Amino acids: CASSLPAGGGNSPLHF.